The next 17 T cell receptor beta chains were all read from a single sample in a study of shared clonotypes between healthy human individuals. Assay: immunoSEQ multiplex PCR; the TCRdb copy retains only in-frame clones and omits some. The sample lists 950,000 to 1,100,000 clones, about 80% seen once, with roughly 0.65% in the top ten. Source material: memory CD4+ T cells from PBMCs. Subset of the sample: CD45RA-negative fraction. The receptor source for this set is a young man in good health. Some clones in this sample may be carry-over from other donors' samples.

The chain combines TRBV19 with TRBJ2-1; tentative D call: TRBD2 (5 bases). Per the germline V gene, CDR1 is LNHDA and CDR2 is SQIVND (reference sequence). This CDR3 has 15 residues. Trimming stripped 7 bases from V and 2 bases from J, with 15 bases between. The CDR3: CASNNPGRAYNEQFF. CDR3 in DNA: TGTGCCAGTAACAACCCGGGGAGAGCCTACAATGAGCAGTTCTTC.

The V and J genes are TRBV7-2 and TRBJ2-2; the D call may be TRBD1 or TRBD2 (5 bases each). Germline CDR1 SGHTA, CDR2 FQGNSA. CDR3 length equals 15 residues. The ends were cut back, 2 bases at V and 6 bases at J, with 13 bases in the middle. CDR3 amino acids: CASSLSGSKAGELFF. The CDR3 nucleotides are TGTGCCAGCAGCTTATCAGGGAGTAAGGCCGGGGAGCTGTTTTTT.

The chain links TRBV6-1 to TRBJ2-3; 7 bases map to TRBD2. Germline V lookup: CDR1 MNHNS, CDR2 SASEGT. The trim removed 5 bases at V and 1 base at J, leaving 3 bases unmatched. The length of the CDR3 is 14 residues. The CDR3 DNA reads TGTGCCAGCAGTCTAGGACTAGGCACAGATACGCAGTATTTT. Translated: CASSLGLGTDTQYF.

The J gene is TRBJ1-3, the V gene TRBV2, with a possible D match to TRBD1 (6 bases). Germline CDR1 is SNHLY and CDR2 is FYNNEI. The CDR3 has 14 amino acids. Trimming took 5 bases from V and 2 from J, leaving 10 bases between them. In DNA, the CDR3 is TGTGCCAGCAGTCGGACAGTAGCTGGAAACACCATATATTTT. Residues: CASSRTVAGNTIYF.

As to this clone: This may stem from a read error, because a much larger clone lies one nucleotide away. CDR3 nucleotide sequence: TGTGCCAGCAGCGCCCACCAAGAGACCCAGTACTTC. It yields the protein CASSAHQETQYF. The J gene is TRBJ2-5, the V gene TRBV28; unclear D gene. Trimming stripped 6 bases from V and 0 bases from J, with 5 bases between. The CDR3 is made up of 12 amino acids. Germline V lookup: CDR1 MDHEN, CDR2 SYDVKM.

The V call is TRBV27, the J call TRBJ2-7; TRBD1 matches at 8 bases. This CDR3 spans 14 amino acids. CDR1 and CDR2 (germline): MNHEY, SMNVEV (reference sequence). V shed 4 bases, J shed 6 bases, and the junction held 8 bases outside the gene matches. The chain's CDR3 is CASSSRQGWGEQYF. The DNA of the CDR3 is TGTGCCAGCAGTTCCCGACAGGGGTGGGGCGAGCAGTACTTC.

This clone was found once. This chain connects TRBV28 to TRBJ1-2, with a tentative D call TRBD1 (5 bases). The length of the CDR3 is 14 residues. Trimming removed 3 bases at V and 4 bases at J, with 12 bases between. Germline CDR1 MDHEN, CDR2 SYDVKM. CDR3 bases: TGTGCCAGCAGTTTTGGGGCAGGGCTCTATGGCTACACCTTC. Translated, it gives CASSFGAGLYGYTF.

V usage is TRBV5-4 and J usage is TRBJ1-1; D unclear. This CDR3 contains 14 residues. Trimming cost V 0 bases and J 5 bases, with 11 bases left between them. CDR1 SGHNT and CDR2 YYREEE come from the germline V gene (reference sequence). CDR3 nucleotide sequence: TGTGCCAGCAGCTTGGATTTCGCGGATACTGAAGCTTTCTTT. Encoded protein: CASSLDFADTEAFF.

With respect to this clone: This probably arose from a read error, given a far larger clone one base away. V and J are TRBV5-1 and TRBJ1-4; D perhaps matches TRBD1 (5 bases). The CDR3 has 14 amino acids. The V gene's germline CDR1 is SGHRS and CDR2 YFSETQ. V was trimmed by 4 bases and J by 3 bases, leaving 10 bases between them. The CDR3 region is CASSPTTANEKLFF. The CDR3 DNA follows: TGCGCCAGCAGCCCTACGACAGCTAATGAAAAACTGTTTTTT.

The chain uses TRBV29-1 and TRBJ2-7; D unclear. From germline, CDR1 is SQVTM and CDR2 ANQGSEA. V was trimmed by 4 bases and J by 0 bases, leaving 13 bases between them. This CDR3 region has 14 residues. CDR3 amino acids: CSVVPGPSSYEQYF. For the CDR3, the DNA is TGCAGCGTTGTCCCCGGGCCTAGCTCCTACGAGCAGTACTTC.

This clone was seen more than once but under ten times. The V and J genes are TRBV7-2 and TRBJ2-5; the D is unclear. The CDR3 has 16 amino acids. V lost 3 bases, J lost 2 bases, and 16 bases lay in between. Germline V gives CDR1 SGHTA, CDR2 FQGNSA. CDR3 in DNA: TGTGCCAGCAGCTTGCATGGCGGCGGCTCACAAGAGACCCAGTACTTC. Protein: CASSLHGGGSQETQYF.

V is TRBV18 and J is TRBJ1-5; D gene uncertain. Germline assignment: CDR1 KGHSH and CDR2 LQKENI. There are 15 residues in the CDR3. V dropped 1 base and J dropped 6 bases, with 13 bases sitting between them. In DNA form, the CDR3 reads TGTGCCAGCTCACCACTCAAACGGGGAGGTCAGCCCCAGCATTTT. Translated, it gives CASSPLKRGGQPQHF.

V gene TRBV7-2 combines with J gene TRBJ2-7; perhaps TRBD2 as D (7 bases). CDR1 is SGHTA and CDR2 is FQGNSA in the germline V gene. The CDR3 has 15 residues. V was clipped by 1 base and J by 0 bases, with 10 bases between them. CDR3 DNA sequence: TGTGCCAGCAGCTTAGTTGGGGGGGCCTCCTACGAGCAGTACTTC. Amino acids: CASSLVGGASYEQYF.

The chain links TRBV6-5 to TRBJ2-7; the D gene is possibly TRBD1 (5 bases). Germline CDR1 reads MNHEY; CDR2 reads SVGAGI. The CDR3 covers 15 residues. V was clipped by 6 bases and J by 0 bases, with 15 bases between them. The CDR3 DNA sequence: TGTGCCAGCAGGACCGCAGGGCCAAGCTCCTACGAGCAGTACTTC. As protein: CASRTAGPSSYEQYF.

This clone was picked up a small number of times. The chain joins TRBV28 to TRBJ2-1, with 11 bases fitting TRBD2. CDR1 is MDHEN, CDR2 SYDVKM, per germline. V dropped 7 bases and J dropped 3; count of bases not matched to a gene: 5. There are 15 residues in the CDR3. The CDR3 DNA is TGTGCCAGCAACTCTCTAGCGGGAGGCTACAATGAGCAGTTCTTC. It encodes CASNSLAGGYNEQFF.

The rearrangement uses TRBV18 and TRBJ2-7, with 7 bases fitting TRBD1. Germline V gene sequence: CDR1 KGHSH, CDR2 LQKENI. Trimming cost V 4 bases and J 0 bases; bases outside gene matches: 3. This CDR3 is built from 14 residues. The CDR3, as DNA: TGTGCCAGCTCACTGGACAGGAACTCCTACGAGCAGTACTTC. As protein: CASSLDRNSYEQYF.

The chain links TRBV7-2 to TRBJ2-7; no clear D. The CDR3 consists of 14 residues. The V end was cut by 5 bases, the J end by 5 bases, with 16 bases between. From germline, CDR1 is SGHTA and CDR2 FQGNSA. The CDR3 is CASSPVRTSHEQYF. CDR3 in DNA: TGTGCCAGCAGCCCCGTCCGGACCTCACACGAGCAGTACTTC.